Below are 22 T cell receptor beta chains sequenced from a single sample in a study of brain T cells in children with intractable seizures. This table comes from immunoSEQ multiplex PCR, and its TCRdb copy is limited to in-frame clones, with some not included. The sample holds some 64,000 clones, 90% to 96% seen once. Sequencing was performed on peripheral blood, taken at surgery. These receptors were taken from a boy under three years old with focal cortical dysplasia and intractable seizures.

V and J are TRBV3-1 (or the pseudogene TRBV3-2) and TRBJ1-2; 7 bases line up with TRBD1. Germline V gene data show CDR1 as LGHDT and CDR2 as YNNKEL (reference sequence). V trimming: 0 bases; J trimming: 3 bases; junction bases outside the gene matches: 10. The CDR3 contains 17 residues. CDR3 nucleotide sequence: TGTGCCAGCAGCCAAGAAAGTAACGGACAGGCTTACTATGGCTACACCTTC. Encoded protein: CASSQESNGQAYYGYTF.

The rearrangement links TRBV6-6 to TRBJ1-2, with 7 bases lining up with TRBD1. After removal of 2 bases from V and 7 bases from J, the junction contained 13 bases not matched to a gene. CDR3 length: 16 residues. The germline V gene encodes CDR1 MNHNY and CDR2 SVGAGI (reference sequence). CDR3 amino acids: CASSYGVIGQVGGYTF. The CDR3 nucleotides are TGTGCCAGCAGTTACGGAGTTATCGGACAGGTCGGTGGCTACACCTTC.

The genes are TRBV6-1 and TRBJ1-3; tentative D call: TRBD1 (6 bases). Germline-derived CDR1 and CDR2 are MNHNS and SASEGT. V dropped 1 base and J dropped 4 bases, with 11 bases sitting between them. The CDR3 extends over 15 amino acids. CDR3 nucleotides: TGTGCCAGCAGTGAAGGACAGGCAATAGGAAACACCATATATTTT. Translated, it gives CASSEGQAIGNTIYF.

The rearrangement joins TRBV12-5 to TRBJ2-5; D is ambiguous. V lost 0 bases to trimming and J lost 1 base, with 15 bases between them. CDR3 size: 17 residues. Germline lookup yields CDR1 LGHNT and CDR2 FRNRAP. The CDR3 coding sequence is TGTGCTAGTGGTTTGGTACCGAGGACCGGCACCCAAGAGACCCAGTACTTC. Amino acids: CASGLVPRTGTQETQYF.

This chain uses TRBV6-1 with TRBJ2-5; TRBD1 matches at 8 bases. The V and J ends lost 1 base and 5 bases, in that order; junction bases with no gene match: 6. CDR3 length: 15 residues. Germline values: CDR1 MNHNS, CDR2 SASEGT. The CDR3 here is CASSEGTGRQETQYF. The CDR3 DNA reads TGTGCCAGCAGTGAAGGGACAGGGAGGCAGGAGACCCAGTACTTC.

The gene calls are TRBV6-5 and TRBJ2-2; 7 bases align to TRBD1. Germline CDR1 reads MNHEY; CDR2 reads SVGAGI. The length of the CDR3 is 14 residues. V was pared by 6 bases and J by 4 bases, with 5 bases of the junction left unmatched. This chain's CDR3 is CASSVHRGTGELFF. The CDR3 DNA is TGTGCCAGCAGCGTGCACAGGGGCACCGGGGAGCTGTTTTTT.

The rearrangement uses TRBV11-3 and TRBJ2-5, with 7 positions matching TRBD2. The germline gives CDR1 SGHNT, CDR2 YENEEA. The CDR3 has 17 residues. V was pared by 2 bases and J by 7 bases, with 16 bases of the junction left unmatched. The CDR3 loop reads CASSLRPIAGGRGTQYF. CDR3 nucleotide sequence: TGTGCCAGCAGCTTACGACCCATAGCGGGCGGGCGGGGGACCCAGTACTTC.

V usage is TRBV11-1 and J usage is TRBJ2-2; D might be TRBD1 (5 bases). The V gene lost 3 bases and the J gene lost 4 bases, with 12 bases spanning the gap. The CDR3 is 15 residues long. Germline V gives CDR1 SGHAT, CDR2 FQDESV (reference sequence). The CDR3 region has the DNA TGTGCCAGCAGCTTTTCCGACAGCCTCACCGGGGAGCTGTTTTTT. As protein: CASSFSDSLTGELFF.

V and J are TRBV7-6 and TRBJ2-2, with 13 positions matching TRBD2. Trimming at V came to 0 bases and at J to 7 bases, leaving 5 bases not matched to a gene. The CDR3 contains 17 residues. Per germline, CDR1 SGHVS and CDR2 FNYEAQ. CDR3 region: CASSLAQLAGGNGELFF. The CDR3 nucleotides are TGTGCCAGCAGCTTAGCTCAACTAGCGGGAGGGAACGGGGAGCTGTTTTTT. Full variable domain (outside the CDR3, taken from reference TRBV7-6 and TRBJ2-2): GAGVSQSPRYKVTKRGQDVALRCDPISGHVSLYWYRQALGQGPEFLTYFNYEAQQDKSGLPNDRFSAERPEGSISTLTIQRTEQRDSAMYRCASSLAQLAGGNGELFFGEGSRLTVL.

The chain employs TRBV2 and TRBJ2-5; 7 bases map to TRBD1. Germline V gene data show CDR1 as SNHLY and CDR2 as FYNNEI. V shed 8 bases and J 4 bases; nucleotides not matched to a gene: 7. The CDR3 spans 13 residues. The CDR3 DNA reads TGTGCCAGCGGAACAGGGGTTAGAGAGACCCAGTACTTC. Translation gives CASGTGVRETQYF. The full variable domain, completed using reference TRBV2 and TRBJ2-5, is EPEVTQTPSHQVTQMGQEVILRCVPISNHLYFYWYRQILGQKVEFLVSFYNNEISEKSEIFDDQFSVERPDGSNFTLKIRSTKLEDSAMYFCASGTGVRETQYFGPGTRLLVL.

The V and J genes are TRBV11-2 and TRBJ2-2, with D unresolved. Trimming took 1 base from V and 4 from J, leaving 7 bases between them. The CDR3 totals 14 residues. Germline V gives CDR1 SGHAT, CDR2 FQNNGV. CDR3 loop: CASSLVFSTGELFF. As DNA, the CDR3 is TGTGCCAGCAGCTTAGTGTTCTCCACCGGGGAGCTGTTTTTT.

V and J are TRBV3-1 (or the pseudogene TRBV3-2) and TRBJ2-7, with TRBD1 as a possible D gene (5 bases). Germline CDR1 reads LGHDT; CDR2 reads YNNKEL (reference sequence). Deletions cut 4 bases from V and 4 bases from J, with 17 bases between. This CDR3 region has 15 residues. This CDR3 reads CASSPPSSGAYEQYF. CDR3 coding DNA: TGTGCCAGCAGCCCCCCCTCAAGTGGGGCATACGAGCAGTACTTC.

The chain joins TRBV10-3 to TRBJ1-1; possibly TRBD1 for D (6 bases). In germline, CDR1 is ENHRY, CDR2 SYGVKD. The V gene lost 0 bases and the J gene lost 5 bases, with 19 bases spanning the gap. CDR3 length: 17 residues. The chain's CDR3 is CAISESTVGRGKTEAFF. The CDR3, as DNA: TGTGCCATCAGTGAGTCGACGGTGGGCAGGGGAAAAACTGAAGCTTTCTTT.

This clone was observed a handful of times. V usage is TRBV10-1 and J usage is TRBJ1-1; D is undetermined. CDR3 size: 13 residues. Trimming cost V 3 bases and J 1 base, with 6 bases left between them. Germline V CDR1 and CDR2: WNHNN, SYGVQD (reference sequence). The CDR3 loop is CASSESANTEAFF. CDR3 in DNA: TGCGCCAGCAGTGAATCGGCGAACACTGAAGCTTTCTTT.

The J gene is TRBJ2-3, the V gene TRBV5-6, with 13 bases that match TRBD2. CDR3 length equals 18 residues. Unmatched junction bases numbered 12, after V lost 4 bases and J lost 4 bases. Germline V gene lookup returns CDR1 SGHDT and CDR2 YYEEEE. CDR3 loop: CASSPLAGGPSVPDTQYF. The CDR3 bases are TGTGCCAGCAGCCCACTAGCGGGGGGGCCCTCGGTTCCAGATACGCAGTATTTT.

The chain is built from TRBV5-4 and TRBJ2-5; TRBD2 is a possible D gene (6 bases). V was cut by 4 bases and J by 2 bases, with 12 bases left in between. The germline V gene encodes CDR1 SGHNT and CDR2 YYREEE (reference sequence). The CDR3 contains 14 residues. The CDR3 here is CASSRGGGQETQYF. CDR3 in DNA: TGTGCCAGCAGCCGGGGTGGGGGGCAAGAGACCCAGTACTTC.

The chain carries TRBV7-9 and TRBJ1-2; D ambiguous. This CDR3 contains 15 residues. Trimming stripped 5 bases from V and 3 bases from J, with 16 bases between. Germline V gene sequence: CDR1 SEHNR, CDR2 FQNEAQ (reference sequence). This CDR3 is CASSQQAIRDYGYTF. The DNA for the CDR3 is TGTGCCAGCAGCCAACAAGCGATACGGGACTATGGCTACACCTTC. The full variable domain, its missing parts supplied by reference TRBV7-9 and TRBJ1-2, is DTGVSQNPRHKITKRGQNVTFRCDPISEHNRLYWYRQTLGQGPEFLTYFQNEAQLEKSRLLSDRFSAERPKGSFSTLEIQRTEQGDSAMYLCASSQQAIRDYGYTFGSGTRLTVV.

V gene TRBV27 combines with J gene TRBJ2-3; D not resolved. Trimming pared 3 bases from V and 3 bases from J, leaving 16 bases between. CDR1 is MNHEY, CDR2 SMNVEV, per germline (reference sequence). There are 16 residues in the CDR3. The DNA of the CDR3 is TGTGCCAGCAGTTTTATCATGGAAATTCGTACAGATACGCAGTATTTT. Its protein product is CASSFIMEIRTDTQYF.

This clone appeared a single time. The chain employs TRBV27 and TRBJ1-1, with D maybe TRBD1 (5 bases). Trimming removed 3 bases at V and 4 bases at J, with 6 bases between. Germline loops: CDR1 MNHEY, CDR2 SMNVEV (reference sequence). The CDR3 loop spans 12 amino acids. The DNA of the CDR3 is TGTGCCAGCAGTTTGCAGGGCACTGAAGCTTTCTTT. It codes for CASSLQGTEAFF.

This clone was detected only once. The chain joins TRBV3-1 (or the pseudogene TRBV3-2) to TRBJ2-3, with no clear D. This CDR3 is 14 amino acids long. The V gene lost 1 base and the J gene lost 4 bases, with 9 bases spanning the gap. The germline V gene has CDR1 LGHDT and CDR2 YNNKEL (reference sequence). CDR3 DNA sequence: TGTGCCAGCAGCCAAGTTGGCTTCCCAGATACGCAGTATTTT. Translating it yields CASSQVGFPDTQYF.

The chain couples TRBV4-2 to TRBJ1-1, with unresolved D. Per the germline V gene, CDR1 is LGHNA and CDR2 is YNFKEQ. This CDR3 contains 16 residues. V shed 4 bases and J shed 0 bases, with 15 bases lying between them. This CDR3 reads CASSPHRGPLNTEAFF. The CDR3 coding sequence is TGTGCCAGCAGCCCCCATCGGGGTCCCCTGAACACTGAAGCTTTCTTT.

The gene calls are TRBV7-9 and TRBJ2-7, with 10 positions matching TRBD1. Looked up from germline, CDR1 is SEHNR and CDR2 is FQNEAQ (reference sequence). With V trimmed by 4 bases and J by 6 bases, 15 bases remained unmatched. The CDR3 totals 17 residues. This chain's CDR3 is CASSSLGGGQGTGEQYF. The CDR3 region has the DNA TGTGCCAGCAGCTCCCTGGGGGGGGGACAGGGGACTGGCGAGCAGTACTTC.